Below are 7 T cell receptor beta chains sequenced from a single sample in a study of blood T cell repertoires in COVID-19. Profiled with immunoSEQ multiplex PCR; TCRdb holds only in-frame clones, not every one. Of roughly 230,000 clones listed, approximately 80% are singletons. Material: peripheral blood. These receptors were taken from a woman aged 80 or over with COVID-19, enrolled during active disease.

The rearrangement links TRBV6-2 or TRBV6-3 to TRBJ2-6; 7 bases are shared with TRBD1. Germline assignment: CDR1 MNHEY and CDR2 SVGEGT. V lost 5 bases, J lost 0 bases, and 13 bases stayed unmatched. The CDR3 length is 19 residues. The CDR3 sequence: CASSRNLRDRSSGANVLTF. In DNA, the CDR3 is TGTGCCAGCAGTCGCAATCTCCGGGACAGATCCTCTGGGGCCAACGTCCTGACTTTC.

The V call is TRBV7-9, the J call TRBJ1-5; D is undetermined. CDR1 is SEHNR, CDR2 FQNEAQ, per germline (reference sequence). Trimming stripped 4 bases from V and 0 bases from J, with 19 bases between. CDR3 size: 18 residues. This CDR3 reads CASSSQRVGEHSNQPQHF. The CDR3 DNA reads as TGTGCCAGCAGCTCACAGAGAGTGGGTGAGCATAGCAATCAGCCCCAGCATTTT. The full variable domain, with the rest looked up from reference TRBV7-9 and TRBJ1-5, is DTGVSQNPRHKITKRGQNVTFRCDPISEHNRLYWYRQTLGQGPEFLTYFQNEAQLEKSRLLSDRFSAERPKGSFSTLEIQRTEQGDSAMYLCASSSQRVGEHSNQPQHFGDGTRLSIL.

The gene calls are TRBV3-1 (or the pseudogene TRBV3-2) and TRBJ1-5, with TRBD1 identical over 8 bases. The length of the CDR3 is 17 residues. Germline V lookup: CDR1 LGHDT, CDR2 YNNKEL (reference sequence). With V trimmed by 4 bases and J by 0 bases, 8 bases remained unmatched. CDR3 coding DNA: TGTGCCAGCAGCCCCTCCCCGGGACAGGATAGCAATCAGCCCCAGCATTTT. Translated, it gives CASSPSPGQDSNQPQHF.

The chain links TRBV2 to TRBJ1-1; possible D gene TRBD1, 6 bases. Germline values: CDR1 SNHLY, CDR2 FYNNEI. Between the trimmed V and J ends, which lost 5 bases and 1 base, there was a span of 14 bases. This CDR3 has 15 residues. The CDR3 coding sequence is TGTGCCAGCAGTAGGCTACAGGGCCAGAACACTGAAGCTTTCTTT. It specifies CASSRLQGQNTEAFF.

The gene calls are TRBV7-9 and TRBJ2-7; the match to TRBD1 covers 9 bases. Losses at the gene ends were 6 bases for V and 4 bases for J; bases not matched to a gene: 4. Germline CDR1 is SEHNR and CDR2 is FQNEAQ (reference sequence). This CDR3 has 13 residues. CDR3 DNA sequence: TGTGCCAGCAGTTCGGACAGGGGATACGAGCAGTACTTC. Residues: CASSSDRGYEQYF.

The chain uses TRBV28 and TRBJ1-2; possibly TRBD1 for D (5 bases). The CDR3 is 15 residues long. Germline lookup yields CDR1 MDHEN and CDR2 SYDVKM. The V and J ends lost 7 bases and 7 bases respectively, with 22 bases between them. Here the CDR3 reads CASTLGQGFRLGYTF. The CDR3 DNA reads TGTGCCAGCACCCTCGGCCAGGGTTTTAGGCTTGGCTACACCTTC.

This clone was detected only a few times. V gene TRBV24-1 combines with J gene TRBJ2-1; weak D call: TRBD1 (7 bases). Trimming shortened V by 3 bases and J by 9 bases, and 20 bases separated the two germline ends. Germline loops: CDR1 KGHDR, CDR2 SFDVKD. The CDR3 sequence is 16 residues long. CDR3 nucleotides: TGTGCCACCAGTGATCAAGACAGGGCGGGGCAACTTGAGCAGTTCTTC. Amino acids: CATSDQDRAGQLEQFF.